The 32 T cell receptor beta chains given below trace back to one sample, sequenced in a study of T cells after yellow fever vaccination. Each CDR3 protein gets one entry after TCRdb re-called the 5' RACE reads with MiXCR. This table holds 450,000 to 650,000 distinct CDR3 sequences, 21% found once. The material was PBMCs, obtained more than 20 days after the first yellow fever vaccination. Every receptor here comes from a man aged 18 to 30 who received the YFV17D yellow fever vaccine.

The genes are TRBV7-9 and TRBJ1-1; no clear D. Per the germline V gene, CDR1 is SEHNR and CDR2 is FQNEAQ (reference sequence). The CDR3 consists of 13 residues. Trimming left V 5 bases short and J 0 bases short, with 7 bases between. The CDR3 DNA reads as TGTGCCAGCAGCCCGTGGATGAACACTGAAGCTTTCTTT. Residues: CASSPWMNTEAFF.

The chain joins TRBV29-1 to TRBJ2-1; no clear D. The CDR3 sequence is 13 residues long. Per the germline V gene, CDR1 is SQVTM and CDR2 is ANQGSEA. V shed 6 bases and J shed 6 bases, with 15 bases lying between them. The CDR3: CSVLTDLGNEQFF. The CDR3 DNA follows: TGCAGCGTCCTGACTGACCTGGGCAATGAGCAGTTCTTC.

This clonotype was detected a few times. The V and J genes are TRBV7-3 and TRBJ2-7; a weak D match, TRBD1 (5 bases). The V gene lost 5 bases and the J gene lost 6 bases, with 26 bases spanning the gap. Germline values: CDR1 SGHTA, CDR2 FQGTGA. The CDR3 is 17 residues long. CDR3: CASSLRSRGHTLGEQYV. The CDR3 DNA sequence: TGTGCCAGCAGCCTCAGATCACGAGGACATACGCTTGGCGAGCAGTACGTC.

This clonotype turned up a few times. The rearrangement joins TRBV5-4 to TRBJ2-3, with 10 bases lining up with TRBD2. Germline V gene sequence: CDR1 SGHNT, CDR2 YYREEE (reference sequence). Trimming cost V 1 base and J 6 bases; bases outside gene matches: 8. CDR3 length: 16 residues. CDR3 nucleotides: TGTGCCAGCAGCTTGTTGCTAGCGGGGGCGGCCGATACGCAGTATTTT. Protein: CASSLLLAGAADTQYF.

This clonotype was observed a few times. The gene calls are TRBV6-2 or TRBV6-3 and TRBJ2-2; tentatively, D is TRBD1 (6 bases). This CDR3 is built from 14 residues. Germline loops: CDR1 MNHEY, CDR2 SVGEGT. V lost 2 bases and J 6 bases, leaving 10 bases between the germline ends. The CDR3 is CASSYNGGPGELFF. The CDR3 DNA reads as TGTGCCAGCAGTTACAATGGGGGCCCCGGGGAGCTGTTTTTT.

The genes are TRBV5-1 and TRBJ1-1, with D hard to call. The germline V and J ends were trimmed by 3 bases and 1 base, with 10 bases remaining between them. The CDR3 covers 14 residues. The germline CDR1 and CDR2 sequences are SGHRS and YFSETQ. This CDR3 reads CASSYAGANTEAFF. As DNA, the CDR3 is TGCGCCAGCAGCTATGCAGGAGCGAACACTGAAGCTTTCTTT.

V and J are TRBV11-2 and TRBJ2-3; 10 nucleotides agree with TRBD2. The CDR3 is 16 residues long. V dropped 5 bases and J dropped 3; count of bases not matched to a gene: 8. The V gene's germline CDR1 is SGHAT and CDR2 FQNNGV. Here the CDR3 DNA reads TGTGCCAGCAGCCAGAAGCGGGGGGGCGAAACAGATACGCAGTATTTT. Amino acids: CASSQKRGGETDTQYF.

The rearrangement uses TRBV27 and TRBJ2-3; no clear D gene. Trimming stripped 6 bases from V and 0 bases from J, with 16 bases between. CDR3 length: 16 residues. Germline CDR1 is MNHEY and CDR2 is SMNVEV (reference sequence). CDR3 loop: CASRQWGKTSTDTQYF. In nucleotides, the CDR3 is TGTGCCAGCAGACAATGGGGTAAAACTAGCACAGATACGCAGTATTTT.

The gene calls are TRBV7-3 and TRBJ2-5; 8 nucleotides align to TRBD2. CDR1 is SGHTA, CDR2 FQGTGA, per germline. Trimming at V came to 2 bases and at J to 5 bases, leaving 7 bases not matched to a gene. The CDR3 loop spans 15 amino acids. CDR3 protein: CASSLEASGRETQYF. The CDR3 DNA is TGTGCCAGCAGCTTAGAGGCTAGCGGGCGGGAGACCCAGTACTTC.

The chain combines TRBV7-8 with TRBJ2-1, with D possibly being TRBD2 (6 bases). The ends were cut back, 8 bases at V and 12 bases at J, with 17 bases in the middle. CDR3 length: 12 amino acids. Germline loops: CDR1 SGHVS, CDR2 FQNEAQ. CDR3 coding DNA: TGTGCCAGCCGAAGGGACGTCGGGGGGCAGTTCTTC. Translation gives CASRRDVGGQFF.

This clonotype was detected a few times. The DNA for the CDR3 is TGTGCCAGCAGCTCGACCCGGGGTGCGGGACCGAGAAACTATGGCTACACCTTC. Translated, it gives CASSSTRGAGPRNYGYTF. The gene calls are TRBV11-2 and TRBJ1-2; TRBD1 might be the D (5 bases). The CDR3 spans 18 residues. V shed 4 bases and J shed 2 bases, with 23 bases lying between them. The germline V gene has CDR1 SGHAT and CDR2 FQNNGV.

This clonotype appeared a few times. The CDR3 DNA is TGTGCCAGCAGCCCGACAGGGGTGGAGGAGACCCAGTACTTC. Its protein is CASSPTGVEETQYF. The chain links TRBV5-5 to TRBJ2-5, with 8 bases fitting TRBD1. The CDR3 has 14 residues. The V gene end was trimmed by 4 bases and the J gene end by 5 bases; junction bases not matched to a gene: 7. CDR1 and CDR2 from the germline V gene are SGHKS and YYEKEE (reference sequence).

This clonotype was observed many times. The V gene is TRBV6-5, the J gene TRBJ1-2, with TRBD1 as a possible D gene (6 bases). Trimming shortened V by 5 bases and J by 4 bases, and 8 bases separated the two germline ends. Germline V gives CDR1 MNHEY, CDR2 SVGAGI. The CDR3 runs 12 residues. CDR3 nucleotides: TGTGCCAGCAGTACGGACAGCTATGGCTACACCTTC. It codes for CASSTDSYGYTF.

The chain's CDR3 is CASSQPGGTRGYTF. In DNA, the CDR3 is TGCGCCAGCAGCCAACCAGGGGGAACGAGAGGCTACACCTTC. The V gene is TRBV4-1, the J gene TRBJ1-2, with 7 positions matching TRBD1. The CDR3 spans 14 residues. The germline CDR1 and CDR2 sequences are MGHRA and YSYEKL. J lost 8 bases, V lost 2 bases, and 8 bases had no gene match.

The J gene is TRBJ2-3, the V gene TRBV7-9, with D uncertain. V was shortened by 5 bases and J by 5 bases, with 11 bases between the two germline ends. Germline values: CDR1 SEHNR, CDR2 FQNEAQ (reference sequence). The CDR3 totals 13 residues. The CDR3 protein is CASSPPILDTQYF. In DNA, the CDR3 is TGTGCCAGCAGCCCACCCATCCTAGATACGCAGTATTTT. Supplemented by reference TRBV7-9 and TRBJ2-3, the full variable domain reads DTGVSQNPRHKITKRGQNVTFRCDPISEHNRLYWYRQTLGQGPEFLTYFQNEAQLEKSRLLSDRFSAERPKGSFSTLEIQRTEQGDSAMYLCASSPPILDTQYFGPGTRLTVL.

This clonotype was counted only a few times. This chain links TRBV4-2 with TRBJ1-4; a possible D gene is TRBD1 (5 bases). CDR1 is LGHNA and CDR2 is YNFKEQ in the germline V gene. Trimming took off 1 base at V and 8 bases at J, with 23 bases between the two ends. The CDR3 is 18 amino acids. CDR3 sequence: CASSQAGVPGRLEEKLFF. The CDR3 region has the DNA TGTGCCAGCAGCCAAGCTGGGGTCCCAGGGAGGCTTGAGGAAAAACTGTTTTTT.

The rearrangement uses TRBV29-1 and TRBJ1-2, with D maybe TRBD1 (6 bases). The V gene lost 1 base and the J gene lost 3 bases, with 9 bases spanning the gap. Germline loops: CDR1 SQVTM, CDR2 ANQGSEA. The CDR3 loop spans 13 amino acids. CDR3 region: CSVEGQAYYGYTF. CDR3 DNA sequence: TGCAGCGTTGAAGGACAGGCATACTATGGCTACACCTTC.

The rearrangement joins TRBV7-2 to TRBJ2-1; D may match TRBD1 or TRBD2 (6 bases each). V was trimmed by 3 bases and J by 0 bases, leaving 9 bases between them. This CDR3 is 15 amino acids long. CDR1 SGHTA and CDR2 FQGNSA come from the germline V gene. The CDR3 region is CASSFTGASYNEQFF. The DNA of the CDR3 is TGTGCCAGCAGCTTTACGGGGGCCTCCTACAATGAGCAGTTCTTC.

This clonotype was observed a handful of times. The CDR3 DNA follows: TGCGCCAGCAGTCACGCGGGACAGGGAAATTCACCCCTCCACTTT. This gives the protein CASSHAGQGNSPLHF. This chain joins TRBV23-1 and TRBJ1-6, with 9 bases aligning to TRBD1. TRBV23-1 is assigned to the ORF class and has an uncertain function. The CDR3 is 15 residues long. Germline trimming cut 3 bases from V and 7 bases from J; bases unmatched to any gene: 4.

The CDR3 reads CASSDGGMRRSEKLFF. The CDR3 DNA reads TGCGCCAGCAGTGACGGGGGTATGAGACGTTCGGAAAAACTGTTTTTT. The chain carries TRBV10-2 and TRBJ1-4; tentatively, D is TRBD1 (5 bases). This CDR3 spans 16 amino acids. Germline V gives CDR1 WSHSY, CDR2 SAAADI. V was clipped by 3 bases and J by 8 bases, with 19 bases between them.

The chain couples TRBV7-9 to TRBJ1-1, with 11 bases fitting TRBD1. CDR1 and CDR2 (germline): SEHNR, FQNEAQ (reference sequence). V was clipped by 6 bases and J by 5 bases; unmatched bases: 8. The CDR3 is 15 amino acids. DNA of the CDR3: TGTGCCAGCAGTGTATTTGGGACAGGGGGGACTGAAGCTTTCTTT. It specifies CASSVFGTGGTEAFF.

This clonotype was found a few times. The chain joins TRBV3-1 to TRBJ2-5; 8 nucleotides line up with TRBD2. Looked up from germline, CDR1 is LGHDT and CDR2 is YNNKEL (reference sequence). This CDR3 spans 16 amino acids. After removal of 0 bases from V and 5 bases from J, the junction contained 8 bases not matched to a gene. Here the CDR3 reads CASSQEEGLVGETQYF. Here the CDR3 DNA reads TGTGCCAGCAGCCAAGAAGAGGGACTAGTTGGCGAGACCCAGTACTTC.

The chain is built from TRBV6-2 or TRBV6-3 and TRBJ2-5; D possibly corresponds to TRBD2 (5 bases). CDR1 and CDR2 (germline): MNHEY, SVGEGT. The CDR3 totals 13 residues. V gave up 0 bases and J gave up 4 bases, with 6 bases separating them. The CDR3 loop reads CASSYSSGETQYF. CDR3 coding DNA: TGTGCCAGCAGTTACTCCAGCGGAGAGACCCAGTACTTC.

The J gene is TRBJ1-4, the V gene TRBV3-1; D not certain. CDR3 length: 12 amino acids. The V end was cut by 2 bases, the J end by 8 bases, with 6 bases between. CDR1 is LGHDT and CDR2 is YNNKEL in the germline V gene (reference sequence). CDR3 region: CASSQFSEKLFF. The CDR3 DNA is TGTGCCAGCAGCCAATTTTCCGAAAAACTGTTTTTT.

The V gene is TRBV19, the J gene TRBJ1-5; D may be TRBD1 (6 bases). Deletions cut 3 bases from V and 11 bases from J, with 26 bases between. CDR3 length: 17 residues. Per germline, CDR1 LNHDA and CDR2 SQIVND (reference sequence). CDR3 nucleotides: TGTGCCAGTAGTATTTCCGGGACAACTAGAGGATCAACTTCCCAGCATTTT. Its translation: CASSISGTTRGSTSQHF.

In its sample, this clonotype was seen a few times. The chain has TRBV16 and TRBJ2-7; the D is unclear. This CDR3 comprises 14 residues. V was cut by 0 bases and J by 0 bases, with 6 bases left in between. Germline loops: CDR1 KGHSY, CDR2 FQNENV. The CDR3 sequence is CASSQSHSSYEQYF. The CDR3 DNA reads TGTGCCAGCAGCCAATCCCACAGCTCCTACGAGCAGTACTTC.

This CDR3 reads CASSLKGSDEQYV. The CDR3 DNA follows: TGTGCCAGCAGCTTAAAGGGGAGCGACGAGCAGTACGTC. The chain combines TRBV7-9 with TRBJ2-7; D may be TRBD1 or TRBD2 (5 bases each). Germline V gene data show CDR1 as SEHNR and CDR2 as FQNEAQ (reference sequence). The CDR3 runs 13 residues. Trimming left V 2 bases short and J 5 bases short, with 10 bases between.

This chain joins TRBV27 and TRBJ2-3, with D possibly called TRBD1 or TRBD2 (5 bases each). The CDR3 runs to 14 residues. Per germline, CDR1 MNHEY and CDR2 SMNVEV (reference sequence). V was pared by 8 bases and J by 6 bases, with 18 bases between. CDR3 sequence reads: CASWPGGTHDTQYF. The CDR3 DNA is TGTGCCAGCTGGCCGGGTGGGACCCACGATACGCAGTATTTT.

Comments on this clonotype: Mismatch with germline at one junction end may stem from a read error. The chain joins TRBV5-6 to TRBJ2-1, with 8 bases fitting TRBD2. Per germline, CDR1 SGHDT and CDR2 YYEEEE. The CDR3 runs 16 residues. CDR3 residues: CTSSFIASGGYNEQFF. As DNA, the CDR3 is TGTACCAGCAGCTTTATAGCGAGCGGGGGTTACAATGAGCAGTTCTTC.

This clonotype was counted only a few times. This rearrangement joins TRBV7-7 to TRBJ2-1, with no clear D. Germline CDR1 is SSHAT and CDR2 is FNYEAQ (reference sequence). CDR3 length: 13 residues. Trimming took off 5 bases at V and 6 bases at J, with 11 bases between the two ends. The CDR3 region is CASSPSTFNEQFF. CDR3 nucleotide sequence: TGTGCCAGCAGCCCGTCGACCTTCAATGAGCAGTTCTTC.

This clonotype was counted a few times. V and J are TRBV24-1 and TRBJ2-6; 7 bases map to TRBD1. J lost 4 bases, V lost 3 bases, and 11 bases had no gene match. Germline V gives CDR1 KGHDR, CDR2 SFDVKD. The CDR3 is made up of 18 amino acids. The CDR3 loop is CATSDPGTVNYGANVLTF. The DNA for the CDR3 is TGTGCCACCAGTGATCCCGGGACAGTAAACTACGGGGCCAACGTCCTGACTTTC.

This clonotype was counted only a few times. The V gene is TRBV12-3 or TRBV12-4, the J gene TRBJ2-3, with D hard to call. The CDR3 runs 14 residues. V lost 5 bases and J lost 4, with 13 bases in between. In nucleotides, the CDR3 is TGTGCCAGCAGTCCCGGCCTTTCCCCAGATACGCAGTATTTT. Its translation is CASSPGLSPDTQYF.